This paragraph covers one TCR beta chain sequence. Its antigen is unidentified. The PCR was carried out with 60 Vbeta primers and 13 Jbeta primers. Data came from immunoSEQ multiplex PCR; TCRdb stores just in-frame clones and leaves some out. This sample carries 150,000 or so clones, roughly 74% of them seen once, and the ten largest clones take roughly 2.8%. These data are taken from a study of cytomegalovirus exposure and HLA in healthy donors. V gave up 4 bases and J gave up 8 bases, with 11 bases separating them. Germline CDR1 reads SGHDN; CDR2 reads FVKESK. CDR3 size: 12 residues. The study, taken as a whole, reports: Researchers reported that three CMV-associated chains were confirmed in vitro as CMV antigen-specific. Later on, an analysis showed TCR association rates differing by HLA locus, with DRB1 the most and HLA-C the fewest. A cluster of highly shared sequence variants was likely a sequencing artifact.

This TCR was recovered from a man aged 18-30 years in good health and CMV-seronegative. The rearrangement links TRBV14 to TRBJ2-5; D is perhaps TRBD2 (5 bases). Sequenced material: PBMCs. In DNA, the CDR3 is TGTGCCAGCAGCCGAGAAGGACTCACCCAGTACTTC. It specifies CASSREGLTQYF.